The 24 T cell receptor beta chains presented below share a single source sample, sequenced in a study of T cells in Graves' hyperthyroidism and ophthalmopathy. Researchers amplified the TCR beta CDR3 regions from RNA transcripts. Carried out on the TCR CDR3, a first-round RT-PCR used the HTBI primer set. MiXCR, run by TCRdb on the multiplex PCR reads, gives a single entry per CDR3 protein. Here the sample spans 340,000 or so distinct CDR3 sequences, 21% being singletons. The sample taken for sequencing was blood. All receptors derive from a woman in her fifties or sixties with Graves' hyperthyroidism.

At least ten counts were recorded for this clonotype. The CDR3 spells CASSLGTPAGYTF. The CDR3, as DNA: TGCGCCAGCAGCTTGGGGACCCCGGCGGGCTACACCTTC. This sequence joins TRBV5-1 and TRBJ1-2; D call uncertain. Germline CDR1 reads SGHRS; CDR2 reads YFSETQ. Trimming left V 0 bases short and J 8 bases short, with 11 bases between. The CDR3 has 13 amino acids.

Ten or more counts support this clonotype. The CDR3 loop reads CASSAGTGVLYEQYF. The CDR3 DNA is TGTGCCAGCAGTGCCGGGACAGGGGTTCTCTACGAGCAGTACTTC. This chain uses TRBV6-1 with TRBJ2-7; TRBD1 matches at 10 bases. Trimming removed 4 bases from V and 3 bases from J; junction bases left unmatched: 6. Germline V gene sequence: CDR1 MNHNS, CDR2 SASEGT. The CDR3 has 15 residues.

This chain connects TRBV6-1 to TRBJ1-6, with no clear D. V was shortened by 0 bases and J by 10 bases, with 13 bases between the two germline ends. The germline CDR1 and CDR2 sequences are MNHNS and SASEGT. This CDR3 has 15 amino acids. CDR3 nucleotides: TGTGCCAGCAGTGAAGCGCTAGGGATGGGCTCACCCCTCCACTTT. It yields the protein CASSEALGMGSPLHF.

This clonotype came up a few times. The chain recombines TRBV6-1 with TRBJ2-1; possible D gene TRBD1, 6 bases. Per germline, CDR1 MNHNS and CDR2 SASEGT. The CDR3 is made up of 14 amino acids. V was clipped by 6 bases and J by 4 bases, with 13 bases between them. This CDR3 is CASSRDRLYNEQFF. DNA for the CDR3: TGTGCCAGCAGCCGCGACAGGCTATACAATGAGCAGTTCTTC.

The chain combines TRBV7-2 with TRBJ1-3, with D tentatively TRBD1 (5 bases). Trimming shortened V by 1 base and J by 0 bases, and 13 bases separated the two germline ends. Germline CDR1 is SGHTA and CDR2 is FQGNSA. This CDR3 has 17 residues. In DNA form, the CDR3 reads TGTGCCAGCAGCTTAGTGGCGGGGACGGTCTCTGGAAACACCATATATTTT. The encoded protein is CASSLVAGTVSGNTIYF.

The rearrangement uses TRBV19 and TRBJ1-2, with D possibly being TRBD1 (5 bases). The germline V gene has CDR1 LNHDA and CDR2 SQIVND (reference sequence). This CDR3 has 12 amino acids. V lost 5 bases to trimming and J lost 3 bases, with 7 bases between them. The CDR3 spells CASSDSHYGYTF. As DNA, the CDR3 is TGTGCCAGTAGTGACAGCCACTATGGCTACACCTTC.

Written as DNA, the CDR3 is TGTGCCAGTGGGGTAGCGGGAGAAGCGCGGCAGTACTTC. Translated, it gives CASGVAGEARQYF. This rearrangement joins TRBV14 to TRBJ2-7; TRBD2 agrees at 9 bases. J lost 9 bases, V lost 9 bases, and 12 bases had no gene match. Per germline, CDR1 SGHDN and CDR2 FVKESK. There are 13 residues in the CDR3.

The chain employs TRBV20-1 and TRBJ2-5; 8 bases fit TRBD2. The trim removed 3 bases at V and 2 bases at J, leaving 2 bases unmatched. Germline assignment: CDR1 DFQATT and CDR2 SNEGSKA (reference sequence). The CDR3 loop spans 13 amino acids. The CDR3 nucleotides are TGCAGTGCTAGGGCTAGCGGGCAAGAGACCCAGTACTTC. Translated, it gives CSARASGQETQYF.

The chain joins TRBV18 to TRBJ2-1, with 9 positions matching TRBD1. This CDR3 has 15 residues. The J segment lost 7 bases and the V segment lost 4 bases, leaving 8 bases of the junction unmatched. Germline V gene data show CDR1 as KGHSH and CDR2 as LQKENI. CDR3 in DNA: TGTGCCAGCTCACAAGACAGGGGGAATGTGAATGAGCAGTTCTTC. This codes for CASSQDRGNVNEQFF. The variable domain in full, with the rest retrieved from reference TRBV18 and TRBJ2-1, is NAGVMQNPRHLVRRRGQEARLRCSPMKGHSHVYWYRQLPEEGLKFMVYLQKENIIDESGMPKERFSAEFPKEGPSILRIQQVVRGDSAAYFCASSQDRGNVNEQFFGPGTRLTVL.

The chain combines TRBV20-1 with TRBJ2-3; D may be TRBD1 or TRBD2 (7 bases each). Trimming took off 5 bases at V and 6 bases at J, with 15 bases between the two ends. The CDR3 runs 13 residues. Germline CDR1 and CDR2: DFQATT and SNEGSKA (reference sequence). Written as DNA, the CDR3 is TGCAGTGCTCAGGGGGGGGTCTGGGATACGCAGTATTTT. Protein product: CSAQGGVWDTQYF.

The J gene is TRBJ1-2, the V gene TRBV3-1; D uncertain. Germline CDR1 is LGHDT and CDR2 is YNNKEL (reference sequence). Trimming cost V 3 bases and J 8 bases, with 10 bases left between them. This CDR3 has 12 residues. CDR3 nucleotides: TGTGCCAGCAGCCAGGTCCTAGGGGGCTACACCTTC. This gives the protein CASSQVLGGYTF.

This clonotype was seen at least ten times. The chain links TRBV28 to TRBJ2-3; D perhaps matches TRBD2 (6 bases). Germline CDR1 MDHEN, CDR2 SYDVKM. V lost 7 bases and J 0 bases, leaving 17 bases between the germline ends. The CDR3 consists of 16 residues. The CDR3 sequence: CASTPWRGASTDTQYF. CDR3 bases: TGTGCCAGCACCCCCTGGCGGGGAGCTAGCACAGATACGCAGTATTTT.

In this sample, this clonotype turned up many times. V is TRBV30 and J is TRBJ2-3, with a possible D match to TRBD2 (5 bases). The CDR3 length is 16 residues. CDR1 and CDR2 from the germline V gene are GTSNPN and SVGIG (reference sequence). V shed 4 bases and J shed 0 bases, with 17 bases lying between them. CDR3: CAWTPLGSTSTDTQYF. In DNA, the CDR3 is TGTGCCTGGACCCCTCTGGGGAGTACTAGCACAGATACGCAGTATTTT. The whole variable domain, remainder taken from reference TRBV30 and TRBJ2-3, is SQTIHQWPATLVQPVGSPLSLECTVEGTSNPNLYWYRQAAGRGLQLLFYSVGIGQISSEVPQNLSASRPQDRQFILSSKKLLLSDSGFYLCAWTPLGSTSTDTQYFGPGTRLTVL.

J is TRBJ2-7 and V is TRBV5-6; maybe TRBD2 (5 bases). Trimming left V 0 bases short and J 6 bases short, with 7 bases between. The germline V gene encodes CDR1 SGHDT and CDR2 YYEEEE. This CDR3 is built from 12 residues. For the CDR3, the DNA is TGTGCCAGCAGCTTGGTCGGGGTCGAGCAGTACTTC. The encoded protein is CASSLVGVEQYF.

The gene calls are TRBV10-1 and TRBJ2-1, with 8 bases matching TRBD1. The V and J ends lost 0 bases and 6 bases, in that order; junction bases with no gene match: 7. CDR1 and CDR2 (germline): WNHNN, SYGVQD (reference sequence). This CDR3 contains 16 residues. CDR3 sequence (DNA): TGCGCCAGCAGTGAGTCTCTGACAGGGGCATCCAATGAGCAGTTCTTC. Translated: CASSESLTGASNEQFF.

On this clonotype itself: A much larger clone differs by one base, so this may be a read error. The V call is TRBV6-1, the J call TRBJ1-5, with 10 bases aligning to TRBD1. Germline loops: CDR1 MNHNS, CDR2 SASEGT. The CDR3 has 16 amino acids. The CDR3 coding sequence is TGTGCCAGCAGTCCCAGACAGGGGGCTATTGTTCAGCCCCGGCATTTT. Residues: CASSPRQGAIVQPRHF.

This clonotype showed up just a few times. The chain combines TRBV30 with TRBJ2-1; D gene unclear. Germline-derived CDR1 and CDR2 are GTSNPN and SVGIG (reference sequence). The CDR3 is 15 residues long. V was cut by 0 bases and J by 6 bases, with 15 bases left in between. The CDR3 DNA reads as TGTGCCTGGAGTGTCGGCTCACGTACAACCAATGAGCAGTTCTTC. Amino acids: CAWSVGSRTTNEQFF.

This clonotype was seen ten or more times. The chain carries TRBV6-1 and TRBJ2-3; 8 positions match TRBD1. Looked up from germline, CDR1 is MNHNS and CDR2 is SASEGT. CDR3 length equals 15 residues. V shed 3 bases and J 1 base; nucleotides not matched to a gene: 3. CDR3 nucleotides: TGTGCCAGCAGTGAGCAGGGGGCGCGCACAGATACGCAGTATTTT. Its protein product is CASSEQGARTDTQYF.

V is TRBV25-1 and J is TRBJ2-3, with D perhaps TRBD2 (6 bases). CDR1 is MGHDK, CDR2 SYGVNS, per germline. This CDR3 region has 15 residues. Deletions cut 1 base from V and 1 base from J, with 9 bases between. CDR3 residues: CASSEWEDRTDTQYF. As DNA, the CDR3 is TGTGCCAGCAGTGAATGGGAGGACCGCACAGATACGCAGTATTTT.

The table lists this clonotype with a few counts. The chain links TRBV9 to TRBJ2-7, with TRBD1 matching 9 bases. Germline CDR1 reads SGDLS; CDR2 reads YYNGEE. This CDR3 is 13 amino acids long. J was trimmed by 8 bases and V by 0 bases; bases with no gene match: 3. This CDR3 is CASSVEGTGKQYF. The CDR3 nucleotides read TGTGCCAGCAGCGTAGAGGGGACAGGGAAGCAGTACTTC.

V gene TRBV28 combines with J gene TRBJ1-5; no reliable D call. V was cut by 4 bases and J by 3 bases, with 10 bases left in between. The CDR3 extends over 14 amino acids. Germline CDR1 and CDR2: MDHEN and SYDVKM. This CDR3 reads CASSYGLSNQPQHF. The CDR3 DNA sequence: TGTGCCAGCAGTTACGGTCTGTCCAATCAGCCCCAGCATTTT.

This clonotype was counted many times. The chain links TRBV20-1 to TRBJ1-3, with 9 bases fitting TRBD1. Per germline, CDR1 DFQATT and CDR2 SNEGSKA (reference sequence). V trimming: 3 bases; J trimming: 1 base; junction bases outside the gene matches: 4. This CDR3 contains 15 residues. The DNA for the CDR3 is TGCAGTGCTAGGGACAGGGGAAGATCTGGAAACACCATATATTTT. Translation gives CSARDRGRSGNTIYF.

The rearrangement links TRBV6-1 to TRBJ1-3, with TRBD1 matching over 7 bases. Losses at the gene ends were 6 bases for V and 2 bases for J; bases not matched to a gene: 7. This CDR3 is built from 15 residues. Per germline, CDR1 MNHNS and CDR2 SASEGT. CDR3 bases: TGTGCCAGCAGACGACAGGGCAGGACTGGAAACACCATATATTTT. Protein product: CASRRQGRTGNTIYF.

This clonotype was counted at least ten times. J is TRBJ2-1 and V is TRBV27; a weak D match, TRBD2 (5 bases). The CDR3 runs 14 residues. The V end was cut by 3 bases, the J end by 5 bases, with 11 bases between. From germline, CDR1 is MNHEY and CDR2 SMNVEV (reference sequence). The CDR3 spells CASSLRGIHNEQFF. The CDR3 nucleotides read TGTGCCAGCAGTTTGCGAGGGATCCACAATGAGCAGTTCTTC.